A selection of T cell receptor beta chains follows, all from one sample in a study of human T cells and chemical hapten exposure. TCRdb processed the RACE reads anew with MiXCR; each CDR3 protein has one entry. The table has approximately 80,000 distinct CDR3 sequences, about 8% seen once. This sample comprised whole blood, obtained in connection with sensitization to the hapten diphenylcyclopropenone (DPC). These receptors were taken from a woman aged 25 to 39 with alopecia areata. Some clones in this sample may be carry-over from other donors' samples. CDR3s include the opening cysteine and the closing phenylalanine or tryptophan. Each record gives: CDR3 length, J gene, clone size, D gene, V gene, CDR3 protein, CDR3 DNA. D genes are given only for firm matches. The listing skips clone size in some rows; elsewhere it reads once, few, many or a size class.

>14|TRBJ2-7|many|TRBD1|TRBV6-6
CASSPGQERNEQYF
TGTGCCAGCTCCCCGGGACAGGAGCGCAACGAGCAGTACTTC
>18|TRBJ1-4|few|NA|TRBV7-9
CASSFAPGMPLWDEKLFF
TGTGCCAGCAGCTTCGCCCCAGGGATGCCGCTATGGGATGAAAAACTGTTTTTT
>14|TRBJ1-2|many|NA|TRBV6-5
CASTSGVLNYGYTF
TGTGCCAGCACCTCAGGGGTACTTAACTATGGCTACACCTTC
>15|TRBJ2-1|NA|NA|TRBV15
CATSRSRPGNNEQFF
TGTGCCACCAGCAGAAGTCGGCCAGGGAACAATGAGCAGTTCTTC
>14|TRBJ2-1|many|TRBD1|TRBV20-1
CSAPGQKPYNEQFF
TGCAGTGCCCCGGGACAGAAGCCCTACAATGAGCAGTTCTTC
>15|TRBJ1-5|NA|NA|TRBV11-2
CASSLQGQGNQPQHF
TGTGCCAGCAGCTTACAGGGTCAGGGCAATCAGCCCCAGCATTTT
>13|TRBJ2-7|few|NA|TRBV30
CAWTTAINYEQYF
TGTGCCTGGACAACAGCCATTAACTACGAGCAGTACTTC
>18|TRBJ1-3|few|NA|TRBV7-9
CASSSLVGMEGSGNTIYF
TGTGCCAGCAGCTCGTTAGTGGGAATGGAAGGCTCTGGAAACACCATATATTTT
>11|TRBJ1-1|NA|NA|TRBV5-1
CASSSDIGAFF
TGCGCCAGCAGCTCCGACATTGGAGCTTTCTTT
>17|TRBJ1-2|NA|NA|TRBV19
CASSISLVWVRNYGYTF
TGTGCCAGTAGTATTAGTCTCGTGTGGGTGCGTAACTATGGCTACACCTTC
>16|TRBJ1-4|NA|NA|TRBV7-9
CASSFTGTTENEKLFF
TGTGCCAGCAGCTTTACAGGTACCACCGAAAATGAAAAACTGTTTTTT
>16|TRBJ1-2|few|TRBD1|TRBV29-1
CSVLERDRTLNYGYTF
TGCAGCGTGCTAGAAAGGGACAGGACACTGAACTATGGCTACACCTTC
>18|TRBJ2-2|many|TRBD2|TRBV9
CASSPGVAGGPNTGELFF
TGTGCCAGCAGCCCCGGGGTAGCGGGGGGCCCGAACACCGGGGAGCTGTTTTTT
>14|TRBJ1-4|few|TRBD1|TRBV5-1
CASSLGQGPEKLFF
TGCGCCAGCAGTCTTGGACAGGGCCCAGAAAAACTGTTTTTT
>16|TRBJ2-2|many|TRBD2|TRBV5-1
CASGLAGGPDTGELFF
TGCGCCAGCGGACTAGCGGGGGGGCCGGACACCGGGGAGCTGTTTTTT
>13|TRBJ1-2|many|NA|TRBV29-1
CSVEDLEGYGYTF
TGCAGCGTTGAAGATCTTGAGGGGTATGGCTACACCTTC
>17|TRBJ1-6|many|NA|TRBV21-1
CASSKDEGLASELPLHF
TGTGCCAGCAGCAAGGATGAGGGATTGGCCTCGGAATTACCCCTCCACTTT
>15|TRBJ1-2|NA|TRBD1|TRBV20-1
CSARSLQGGEYGYTF
TGCAGTGCTAGGAGTCTACAGGGGGGGGAATATGGCTACACCTTC
>18|TRBJ2-1|few|TRBD2|TRBV20-1
CSARGGTSGGGSYNEQFF
TGCAGTGCTAGAGGTGGGACTAGCGGGGGAGGGTCCTACAATGAGCAGTTCTTC
>15|TRBJ1-1|many|NA|TRBV10-3
CAISSNRERDTEAFF
TGTGCCATCAGTTCAAACAGGGAGAGGGACACTGAAGCTTTCTTT
>11|TRBJ2-1|many|NA|TRBV20-1
CSARGWPEQFF
TGCAGTGCTCGAGGGTGGCCTGAGCAGTTCTTC
>14|TRBJ2-2|few|TRBD1|TRBV20-1
CSARVDREVGELFF
TGCAGTGCTAGAGTCGACAGGGAAGTCGGGGAGCTGTTTTTT
>15|TRBJ2-1|NA|TRBD2|TRBV5-1
CASSLAGLAIHEQFF
TGCGCCAGCAGCTTGGCAGGACTAGCTATCCATGAGCAGTTCTTC
>15|TRBJ2-7|many|NA|TRBV20-1
CSALGYTGHSYEQYF
TGCAGTGCTCTCGGTTACACGGGACACTCATACGAGCAGTACTTC
>12|TRBJ2-5|many|NA|TRBV29-1
CSVEGGTETQYF
TGCAGCGTTGAAGGAGGGACGGAGACCCAGTACTTC
>11|TRBJ1-1|few|NA|TRBV29-1
CSGYRDFEAFF
TGCAGCGGTTACAGGGATTTTGAAGCTTTCTTT
>15|TRBJ2-7|many|NA|TRBV18
CASSPPGPEGYEQYF
TGTGCCAGCTCACCACCGGGACCTGAGGGTTACGAGCAGTACTTC
>16|TRBJ1-1|few|NA|TRBV4-1
CASSQISQGGRTEAFF
TGCGCCAGCAGCCAAATCTCGCAGGGAGGTCGGACTGAAGCTTTCTTT
>12|TRBJ2-7|many|NA|TRBV12-5
CASGLVLYEQYF
TGTGCTAGTGGTTTGGTACTCTACGAGCAGTACTTC
>12|TRBJ2-7|once|NA|TRBV2
CASSESQVEQYF
TGTGCCAGCAGTGAATCACAGGTCGAGCAGTACTTC
>13|TRBJ1-1|NA|TRBD1|TRBV7-9
CASSSTGDIGAFF
TGTGCCAGCAGCTCCACAGGGGATATTGGAGCTTTCTTT
>14|TRBJ1-1|many|NA|TRBV7-9
CASSPEFLNFEAFF
TGTGCCAGCAGCCCAGAATTCCTAAACTTTGAAGCTTTCTTT
>13|TRBJ2-3|many|NA|TRBV7-9
CASSLGSTNAQYF
TGTGCCAGCAGCTTAGGGAGTACCAATGCGCAGTATTTT
>15|TRBJ1-6|many|NA|TRBV4-2
CASSQDEGGYSPLHF
TGTGCCAGCAGCCAAGATGAGGGGGGGTATTCACCCCTCCACTTT
>18|TRBJ2-3|many|TRBD2|TRBV9
CASSVDGSGGFRLDTQYF
TGTGCCAGCAGCGTAGATGGTAGCGGGGGGTTTCGGTTAGATACGCAGTATTTT
>13|TRBJ1-1|many|NA|TRBV9
CASSVTGRTEAFF
TGTGCCAGCAGCGTGACAGGTCGGACTGAAGCTTTCTTT
>13|TRBJ1-5|many|TRBD1|TRBV29-1
CSGRDRANQPQHF
TGCAGCGGCCGGGACAGGGCTAATCAGCCCCAGCATTTT
>13|TRBJ1-1|NA|NA|TRBV7-9
CASSLGDLTEAFF
TGTGCCAGCAGCTTAGGAGATCTCACTGAAGCTTTCTTT
>11|TRBJ1-1|many|NA|TRBV2
CASSGEAEAFF
TGTGCCAGCAGTGGAGAGGCTGAAGCTTTCTTT
>11|TRBJ2-2|many|NA|TRBV14
CASRSTGELFF
TGTGCCAGCAGGTCCACCGGGGAGCTGTTTTTT
>15|TRBJ2-1|NA|NA|TRBV2
CASSEPASKYNEQFF
TGTGCCAGCAGTGAGCCCGCTAGCAAGTACAATGAGCAGTTCTTC
>18|TRBJ1-1|NA|NA|TRBV7-6
CASSLGWDSEGRGTEAFF
TGTGCCAGCAGCTTAGGATGGGATTCTGAGGGGCGAGGGACTGAAGCTTTCTTT
>13|TRBJ2-1|NA|NA|TRBV29-1
CSVYGRERGEQFF
TGCAGCGTGTATGGACGGGAGAGGGGTGAGCAGTTCTTC
>16|TRBJ1-3|many|NA|TRBV7-9
CASSFARLGLGGTIYF
TGTGCCAGCAGCTTCGCCCGACTGGGGCTGGGCGGCACCATATATTTT
>16|TRBJ2-5|few|NA|TRBV3-1
CASSPDGGAYQETQYF
TGTGCCAGCAGCCCTGACGGCGGGGCCTACCAAGAGACCCAGTACTTC
>16|TRBJ2-1|many|TRBD2|TRBV5-1
CASRDAGTSGYNEQFF
TGCGCCAGCAGAGATGCCGGGACTAGCGGATACAATGAGCAGTTCTTC
>14|TRBJ1-1|NA|NA|TRBV12-3/TRBV12-4
CASSLVLGYTEAFF
TGTGCCAGCAGTTTAGTCCTGGGTTACACTGAAGCTTTCTTT